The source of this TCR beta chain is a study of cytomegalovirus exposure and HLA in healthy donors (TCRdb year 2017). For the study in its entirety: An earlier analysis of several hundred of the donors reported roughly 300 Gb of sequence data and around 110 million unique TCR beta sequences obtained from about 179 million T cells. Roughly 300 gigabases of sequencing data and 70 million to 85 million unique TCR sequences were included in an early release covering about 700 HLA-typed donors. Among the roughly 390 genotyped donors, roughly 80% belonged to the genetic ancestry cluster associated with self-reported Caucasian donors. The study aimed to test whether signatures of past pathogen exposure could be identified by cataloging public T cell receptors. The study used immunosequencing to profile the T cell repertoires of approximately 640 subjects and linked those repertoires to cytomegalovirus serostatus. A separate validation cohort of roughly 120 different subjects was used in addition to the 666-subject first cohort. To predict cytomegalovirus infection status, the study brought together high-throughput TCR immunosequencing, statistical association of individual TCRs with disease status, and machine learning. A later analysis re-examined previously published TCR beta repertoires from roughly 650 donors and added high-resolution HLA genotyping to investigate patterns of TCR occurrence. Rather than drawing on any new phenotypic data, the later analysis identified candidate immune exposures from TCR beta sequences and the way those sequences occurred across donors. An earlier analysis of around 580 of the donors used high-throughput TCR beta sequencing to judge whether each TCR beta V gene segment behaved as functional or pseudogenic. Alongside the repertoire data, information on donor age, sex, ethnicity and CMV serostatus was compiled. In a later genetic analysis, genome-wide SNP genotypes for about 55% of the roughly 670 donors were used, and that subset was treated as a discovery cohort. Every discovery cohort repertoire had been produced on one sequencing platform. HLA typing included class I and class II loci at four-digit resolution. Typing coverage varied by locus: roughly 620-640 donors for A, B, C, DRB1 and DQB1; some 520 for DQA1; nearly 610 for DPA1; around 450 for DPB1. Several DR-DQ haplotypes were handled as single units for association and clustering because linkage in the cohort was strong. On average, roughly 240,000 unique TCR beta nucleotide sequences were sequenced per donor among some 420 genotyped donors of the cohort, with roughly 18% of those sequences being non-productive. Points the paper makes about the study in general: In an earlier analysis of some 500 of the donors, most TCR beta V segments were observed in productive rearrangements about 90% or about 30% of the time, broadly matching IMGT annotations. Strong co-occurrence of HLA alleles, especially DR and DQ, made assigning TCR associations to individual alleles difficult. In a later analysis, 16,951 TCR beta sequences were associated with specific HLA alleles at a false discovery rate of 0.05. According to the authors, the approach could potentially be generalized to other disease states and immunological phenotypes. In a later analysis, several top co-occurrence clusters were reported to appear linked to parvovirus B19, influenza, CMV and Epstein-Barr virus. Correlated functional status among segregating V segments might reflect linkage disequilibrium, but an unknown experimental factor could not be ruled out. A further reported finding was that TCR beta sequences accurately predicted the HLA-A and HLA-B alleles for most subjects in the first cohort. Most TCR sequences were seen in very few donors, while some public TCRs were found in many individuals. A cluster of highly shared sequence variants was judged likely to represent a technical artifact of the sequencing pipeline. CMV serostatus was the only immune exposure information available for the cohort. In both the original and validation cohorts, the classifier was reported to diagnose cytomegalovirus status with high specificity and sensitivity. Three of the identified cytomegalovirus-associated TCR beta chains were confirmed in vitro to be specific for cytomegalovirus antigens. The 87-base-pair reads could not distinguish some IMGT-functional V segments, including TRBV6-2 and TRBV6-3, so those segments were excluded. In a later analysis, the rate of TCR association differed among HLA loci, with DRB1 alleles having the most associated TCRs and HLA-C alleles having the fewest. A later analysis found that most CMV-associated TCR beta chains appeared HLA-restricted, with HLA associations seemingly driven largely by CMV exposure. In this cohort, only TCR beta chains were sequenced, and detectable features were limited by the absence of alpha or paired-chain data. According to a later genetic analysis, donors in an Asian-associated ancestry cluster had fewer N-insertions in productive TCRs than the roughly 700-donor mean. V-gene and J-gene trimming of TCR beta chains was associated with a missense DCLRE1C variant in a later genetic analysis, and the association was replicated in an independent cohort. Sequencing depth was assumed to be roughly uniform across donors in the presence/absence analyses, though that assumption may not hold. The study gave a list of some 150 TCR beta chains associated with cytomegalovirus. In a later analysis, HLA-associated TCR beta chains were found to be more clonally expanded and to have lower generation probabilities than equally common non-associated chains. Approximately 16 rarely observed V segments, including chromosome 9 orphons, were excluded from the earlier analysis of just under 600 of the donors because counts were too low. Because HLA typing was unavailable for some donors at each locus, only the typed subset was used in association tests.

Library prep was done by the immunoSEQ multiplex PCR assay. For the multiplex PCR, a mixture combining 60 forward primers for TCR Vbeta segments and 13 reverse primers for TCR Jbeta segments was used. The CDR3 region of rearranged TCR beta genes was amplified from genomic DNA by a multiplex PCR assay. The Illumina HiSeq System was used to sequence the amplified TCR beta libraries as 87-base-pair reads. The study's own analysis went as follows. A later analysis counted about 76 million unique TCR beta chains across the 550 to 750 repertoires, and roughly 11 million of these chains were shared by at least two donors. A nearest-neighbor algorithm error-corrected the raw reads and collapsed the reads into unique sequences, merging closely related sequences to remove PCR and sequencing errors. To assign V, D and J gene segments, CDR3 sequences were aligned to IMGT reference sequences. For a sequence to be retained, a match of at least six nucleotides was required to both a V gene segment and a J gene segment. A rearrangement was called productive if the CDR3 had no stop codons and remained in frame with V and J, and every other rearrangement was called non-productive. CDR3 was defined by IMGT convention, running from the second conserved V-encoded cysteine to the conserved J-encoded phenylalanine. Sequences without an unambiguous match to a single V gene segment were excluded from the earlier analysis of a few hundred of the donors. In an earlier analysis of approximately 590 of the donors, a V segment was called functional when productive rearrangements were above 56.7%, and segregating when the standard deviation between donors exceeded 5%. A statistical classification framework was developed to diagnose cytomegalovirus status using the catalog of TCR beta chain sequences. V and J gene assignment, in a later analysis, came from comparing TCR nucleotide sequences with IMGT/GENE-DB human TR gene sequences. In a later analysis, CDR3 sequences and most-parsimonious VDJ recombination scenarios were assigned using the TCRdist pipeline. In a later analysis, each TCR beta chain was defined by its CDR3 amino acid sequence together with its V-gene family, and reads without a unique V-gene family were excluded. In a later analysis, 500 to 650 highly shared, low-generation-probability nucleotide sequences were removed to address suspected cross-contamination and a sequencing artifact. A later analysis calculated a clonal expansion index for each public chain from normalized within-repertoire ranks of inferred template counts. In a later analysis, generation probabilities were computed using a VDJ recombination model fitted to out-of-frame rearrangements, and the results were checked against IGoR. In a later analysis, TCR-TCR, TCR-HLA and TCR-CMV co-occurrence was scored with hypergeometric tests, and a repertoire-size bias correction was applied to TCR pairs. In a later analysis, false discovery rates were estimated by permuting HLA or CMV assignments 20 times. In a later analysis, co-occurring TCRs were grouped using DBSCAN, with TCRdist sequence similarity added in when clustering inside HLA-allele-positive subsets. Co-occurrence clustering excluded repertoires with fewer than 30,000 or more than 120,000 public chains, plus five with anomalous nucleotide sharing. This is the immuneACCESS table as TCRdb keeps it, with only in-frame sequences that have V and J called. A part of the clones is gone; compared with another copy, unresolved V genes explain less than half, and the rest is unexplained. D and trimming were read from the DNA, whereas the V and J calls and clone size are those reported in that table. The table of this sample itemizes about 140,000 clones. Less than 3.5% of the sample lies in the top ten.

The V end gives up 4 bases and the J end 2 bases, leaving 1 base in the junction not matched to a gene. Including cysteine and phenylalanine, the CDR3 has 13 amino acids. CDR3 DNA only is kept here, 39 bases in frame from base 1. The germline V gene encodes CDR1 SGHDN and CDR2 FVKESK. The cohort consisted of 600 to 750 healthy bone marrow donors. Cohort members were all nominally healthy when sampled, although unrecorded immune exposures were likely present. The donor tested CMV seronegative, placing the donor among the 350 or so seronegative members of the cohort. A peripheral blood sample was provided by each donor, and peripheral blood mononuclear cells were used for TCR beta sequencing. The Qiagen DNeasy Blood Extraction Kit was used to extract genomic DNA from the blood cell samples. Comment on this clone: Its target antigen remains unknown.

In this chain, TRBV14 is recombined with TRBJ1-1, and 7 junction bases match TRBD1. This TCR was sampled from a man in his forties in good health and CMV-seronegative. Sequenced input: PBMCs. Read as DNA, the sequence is TGTGCCAGCAGCCGGGACAGCAACACTGAAGCTTTCTTT. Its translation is CASSRDSNTEAFF.